By share, the clone carrying this T cell receptor (beta chain) ranks as medium-sized. The antigen remains unidentified. The data originate from a study of spatial heterogeneity in lung cancer. The study's findings and limits: Expanded TCRs that were ubiquitous or regional had counts tracking ubiquitous and regional nonsynonymous mutations, respectively. Within tumors, counts of expanded alpha and beta TCRs tracked tumor mutation counts.

Losses at the gene ends were 6 bases for V and 4 bases for J; bases not matched to a gene: 7. CDR1 is MNHNS and CDR2 is SASEGT in the germline V gene. The CDR3 has 15 residues. Time point denoted: sample taken at primary tumor resection. Donation came from over 60 patients with untreated early-stage non-small cell lung cancer. MiXCR, applied by TCRdb to the 5' RACE reads, yields one record per CDR3 protein. The sample shows over 6,000 distinct CDR3 sequences, approximately 1.2% of them seen only once. The rearrangement uses TRBV6-1 and TRBJ2-2, with TRBD2 identical over 8 bases. The specimen comprised lung tumor tissue, sampled at surgery. The receptor was derived from a male donor with early-stage non-small cell lung cancer. This chain's CDR3 is CASRISGTGTGELFF. DNA for the CDR3: TGTGCCAGCAGAATTAGCGGGACCGGCACCGGGGAGCTGTTTTTT.